This TCR beta chain was sequenced for a study of cytomegalovirus exposure and HLA in healthy donors. V lost 3 bases to trimming and J lost 10 bases, with 16 bases between them. Germline assignment: CDR1 SNHLY and CDR2 FYNNEI. This CDR3 has 14 amino acids. The PCR used 60 Vbeta and 13 Jbeta primers. The data were produced by immunoSEQ multiplex PCR, yet TCRdb's version contains in-frame clones alone and is incomplete. The sample consists of approximately 130,000 clones, roughly 80% of them appearing once. This receptor was taken from a boy aged 10-17 years in good health and CMV-seronegative. Sequencing was carried out using PBMCs. The chain employs TRBV2 and TRBJ2-1, with D possibly TRBD2 on 5 matching bases. CDR3 bases: TGTGCCAGCAGTGAGCAGACCCTAGCAGGAGAGCAGTTCTTC. As protein: CASSEQTLAGEQFF.